This T cell receptor (beta chain) derives from a study of shared clonotypes between healthy human individuals. CD45RO-negative, CCR7-selected cells formed the naive CD8 fraction, which excluded terminally differentiated effector memory CD45RA+ cells. The CDR3 totals 15 residues. Per germline, CDR1 SGHNT and CDR2 YENEEA. The junction had 3 bases not matched to a gene; V was cut back by 5 bases and J by 0 bases. At a deep level, the assay was run. Every subset's genomic DNA went evenly onto several immunoSEQ plates. TCRdb's table, derived via immunoSEQ multiplex PCR, lists solely in-frame clones and lacks some. This sample yields around 600,000 clones, of which about 95% are seen a single time; around 0.12% belongs to the top ten. Study results and caveats: Naive subsets tended to show greater estimated richness than memory subsets. Clonotypes shared by all four donors outscored non-shared clonotypes in generation probability.

With respect to this clone: Its antigen is unidentified.

Sequenced material: naive CD8+ T cells sorted from blood. The sequence was obtained from a woman in her 30s in good health. This sequence joins TRBV11-3 and TRBJ2-7; 11 bases match TRBD2. CDR3: CASSVGLADSYEQYF. The CDR3 region has the DNA TGTGCCAGCAGCGTGGGACTAGCGGACTCCTACGAGCAGTACTTC.